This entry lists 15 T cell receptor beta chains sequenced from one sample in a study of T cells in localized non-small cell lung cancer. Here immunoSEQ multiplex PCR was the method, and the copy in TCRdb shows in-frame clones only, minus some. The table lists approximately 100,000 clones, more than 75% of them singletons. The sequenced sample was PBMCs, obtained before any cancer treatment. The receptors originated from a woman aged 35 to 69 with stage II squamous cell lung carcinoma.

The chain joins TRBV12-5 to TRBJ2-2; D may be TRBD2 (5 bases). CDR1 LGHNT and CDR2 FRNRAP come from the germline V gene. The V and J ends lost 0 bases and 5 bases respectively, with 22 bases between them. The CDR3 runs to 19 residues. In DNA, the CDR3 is TGTGCTAGTGGTTTGGTAGAAGGGTGGACTCGACTACAAACCGGGGAGCTGTTTTTT. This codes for CASGLVEGWTRLQTGELFF.

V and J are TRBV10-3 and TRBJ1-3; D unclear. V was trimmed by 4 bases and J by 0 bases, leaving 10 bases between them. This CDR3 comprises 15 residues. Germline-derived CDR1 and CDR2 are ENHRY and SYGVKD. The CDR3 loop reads CAISVSTSSGNTIYF. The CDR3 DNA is TGTGCCATCAGTGTTTCTACGTCCTCTGGAAACACCATATATTTT.

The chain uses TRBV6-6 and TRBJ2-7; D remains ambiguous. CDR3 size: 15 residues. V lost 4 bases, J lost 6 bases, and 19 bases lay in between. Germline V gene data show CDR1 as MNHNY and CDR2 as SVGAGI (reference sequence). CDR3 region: CASSWSGDPTAEQYF. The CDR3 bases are TGTGCCAGCAGTTGGTCAGGAGACCCCACGGCCGAGCAGTACTTC.

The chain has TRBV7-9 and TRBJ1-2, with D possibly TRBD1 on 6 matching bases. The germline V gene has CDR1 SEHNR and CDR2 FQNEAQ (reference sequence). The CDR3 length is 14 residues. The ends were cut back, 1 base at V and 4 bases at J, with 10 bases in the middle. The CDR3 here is CASSLDPGAYGYTF. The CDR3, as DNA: TGTGCCAGCAGCTTAGATCCAGGGGCCTATGGCTACACCTTC.

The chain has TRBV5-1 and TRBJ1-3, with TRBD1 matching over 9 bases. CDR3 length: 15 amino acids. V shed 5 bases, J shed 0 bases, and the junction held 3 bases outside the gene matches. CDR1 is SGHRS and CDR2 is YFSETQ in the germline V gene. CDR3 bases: TGCGCCAGCAGTCGGGACAGGGACTCTGGAAACACCATATATTTT. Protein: CASSRDRDSGNTIYF.

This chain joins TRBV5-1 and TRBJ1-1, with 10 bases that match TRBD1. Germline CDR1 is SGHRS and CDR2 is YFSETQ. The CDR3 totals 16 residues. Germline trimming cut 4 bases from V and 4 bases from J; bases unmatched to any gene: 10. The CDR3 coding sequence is TGCGCCAGCAGCCCCCGGACAGGGGGAGAAGGCACTGAAGCTTTCTTT. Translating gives CASSPRTGGEGTEAFF.

CDR3 sequence reads: CASSYSTGYNSPLHF. CDR3 nucleotide sequence: TGTGCCAGCAGTTACTCTACAGGGTATAATTCACCCCTCCACTTT. J is TRBJ1-6 and V is TRBV6-5; possible D gene TRBD1, 6 bases. The V end was cut by 0 bases, the J end by 4 bases, with 7 bases between. There are 15 residues in the CDR3. Germline V gives CDR1 MNHEY, CDR2 SVGAGI.

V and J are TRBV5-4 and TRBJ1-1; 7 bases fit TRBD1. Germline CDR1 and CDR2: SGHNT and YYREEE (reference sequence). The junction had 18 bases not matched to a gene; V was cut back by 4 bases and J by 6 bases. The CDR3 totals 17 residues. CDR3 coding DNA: TGTGCCAGCAGCGTACCGGGACAGAGCCCTCAAGGGGCTGAAGCTTTCTTT. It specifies CASSVPGQSPQGAEAFF.

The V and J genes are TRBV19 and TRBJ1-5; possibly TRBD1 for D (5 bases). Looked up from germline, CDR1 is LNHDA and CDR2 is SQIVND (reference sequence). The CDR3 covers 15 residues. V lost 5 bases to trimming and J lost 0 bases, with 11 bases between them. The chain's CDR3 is CASSSGGYSNQPQHF. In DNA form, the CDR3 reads TGTGCCAGTAGTTCCGGGGGATATAGCAATCAGCCCCAGCATTTT.

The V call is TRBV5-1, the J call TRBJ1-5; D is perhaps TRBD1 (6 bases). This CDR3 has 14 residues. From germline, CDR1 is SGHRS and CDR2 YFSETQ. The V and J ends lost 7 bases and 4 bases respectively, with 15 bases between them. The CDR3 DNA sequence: TGCGCCAGCCGACAGGATCTGGGGAATCAGCCCCAGCATTTT. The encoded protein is CASRQDLGNQPQHF.

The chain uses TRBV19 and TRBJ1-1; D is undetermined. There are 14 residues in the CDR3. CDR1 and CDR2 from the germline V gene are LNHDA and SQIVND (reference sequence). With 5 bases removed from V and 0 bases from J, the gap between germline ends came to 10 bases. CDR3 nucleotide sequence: TGTGCCAGTAGTGTTCTACTTATGAACACTGAAGCTTTCTTT. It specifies CASSVLLMNTEAFF.

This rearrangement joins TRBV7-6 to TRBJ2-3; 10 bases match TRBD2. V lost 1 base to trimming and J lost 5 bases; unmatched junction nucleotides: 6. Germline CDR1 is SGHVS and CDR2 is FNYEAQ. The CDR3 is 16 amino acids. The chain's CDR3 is CASSLGAGGPGDTQYF. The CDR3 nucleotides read TGTGCCAGCAGCTTAGGAGCGGGGGGGCCTGGAGATACGCAGTATTTT. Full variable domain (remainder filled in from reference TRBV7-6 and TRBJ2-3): GAGVSQSPRYKVTKRGQDVALRCDPISGHVSLYWYRQALGQGPEFLTYFNYEAQQDKSGLPNDRFSAERPEGSISTLTIQRTEQRDSAMYRCASSLGAGGPGDTQYFGPGTRLTVL.

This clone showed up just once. Here the CDR3 reads CASSLAGSMNTEAFF. In DNA, the CDR3 is TGTGCCAGCAGCTTGGCAGGCAGTATGAACACTGAAGCTTTCTTT. The rearrangement uses TRBV5-6 and TRBJ1-1; D remains ambiguous. The CDR3 sequence is 15 residues long. CDR1 and CDR2 (germline): SGHDT, YYEEEE. V lost 0 bases, J lost 0 bases, and 9 bases lay in between.

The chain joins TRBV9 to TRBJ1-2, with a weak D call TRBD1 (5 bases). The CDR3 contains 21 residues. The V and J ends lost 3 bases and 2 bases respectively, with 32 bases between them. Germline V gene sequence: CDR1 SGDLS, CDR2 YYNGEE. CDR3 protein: CASSATGVLGRGGSRNYGYTF. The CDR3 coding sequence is TGTGCCAGCAGCGCCACCGGTGTCTTAGGTAGGGGAGGGAGTCGGAACTATGGCTACACCTTC.

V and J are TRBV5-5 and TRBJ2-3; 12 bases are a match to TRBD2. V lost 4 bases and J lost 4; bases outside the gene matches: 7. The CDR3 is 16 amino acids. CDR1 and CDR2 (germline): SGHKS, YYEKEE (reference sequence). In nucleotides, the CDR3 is TGTGCCAGCAGCCAGGGTCTAGCGGGAGGGCCAGATACGCAGTATTTT. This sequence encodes CASSQGLAGGPDTQYF.